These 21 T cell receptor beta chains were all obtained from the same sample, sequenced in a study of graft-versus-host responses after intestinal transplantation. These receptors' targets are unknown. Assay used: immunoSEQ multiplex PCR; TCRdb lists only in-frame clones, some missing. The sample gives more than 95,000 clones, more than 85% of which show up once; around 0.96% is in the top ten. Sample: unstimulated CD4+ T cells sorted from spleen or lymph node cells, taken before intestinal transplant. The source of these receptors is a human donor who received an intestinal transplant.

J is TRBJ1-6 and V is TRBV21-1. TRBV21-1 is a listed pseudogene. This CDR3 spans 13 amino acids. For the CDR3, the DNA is TGTGCCCGGAGTAGCTCCTATAATTCACCCCTCCACTTT. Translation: CARSSSYNSPLHF.

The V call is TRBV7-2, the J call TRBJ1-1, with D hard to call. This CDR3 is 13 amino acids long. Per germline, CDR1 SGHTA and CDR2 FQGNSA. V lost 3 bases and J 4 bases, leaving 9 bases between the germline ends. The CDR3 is CASSLDGGTEAFF. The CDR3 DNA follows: TGTGCCAGCAGCTTGGATGGCGGCACTGAAGCTTTCTTT.

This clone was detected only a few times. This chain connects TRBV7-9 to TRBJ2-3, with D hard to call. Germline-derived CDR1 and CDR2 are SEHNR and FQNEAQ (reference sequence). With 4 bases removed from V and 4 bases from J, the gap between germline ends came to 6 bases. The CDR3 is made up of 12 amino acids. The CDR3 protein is CASSSLADTQYF. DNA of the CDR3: TGTGCCAGCAGCTCATTGGCAGATACGCAGTATTTT.

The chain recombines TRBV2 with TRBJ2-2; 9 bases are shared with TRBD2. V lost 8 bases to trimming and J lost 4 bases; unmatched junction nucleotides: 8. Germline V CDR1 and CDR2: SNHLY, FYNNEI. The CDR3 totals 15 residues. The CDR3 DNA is TGTGCCAGCTGTAGCGGGAGCTACGCCACCGGGGAGCTGTTTTTT. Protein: CASCSGSYATGELFF.

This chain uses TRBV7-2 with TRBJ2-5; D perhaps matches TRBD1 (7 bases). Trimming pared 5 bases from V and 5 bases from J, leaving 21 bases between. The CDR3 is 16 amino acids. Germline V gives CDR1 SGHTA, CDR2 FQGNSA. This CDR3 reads CASSHPTGDSGETQYF. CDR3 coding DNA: TGTGCCAGCAGCCACCCAACAGGGGACTCGGGGGAGACCCAGTACTTC.

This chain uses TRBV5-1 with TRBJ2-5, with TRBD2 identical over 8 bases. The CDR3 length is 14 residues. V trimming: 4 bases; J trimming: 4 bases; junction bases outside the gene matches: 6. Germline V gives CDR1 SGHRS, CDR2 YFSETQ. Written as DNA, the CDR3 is TGCGCCAGCAGCGACGGCGGGGGGCCAGAGACCCAGTACTTC. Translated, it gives CASSDGGGPETQYF.

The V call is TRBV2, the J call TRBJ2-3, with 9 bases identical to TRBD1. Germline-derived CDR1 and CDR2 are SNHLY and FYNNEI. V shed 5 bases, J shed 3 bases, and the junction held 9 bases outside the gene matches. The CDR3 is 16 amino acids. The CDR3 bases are TGTGCCAGCAGTTACACCGACGACAGGGGGACAGATACGCAGTATTTT. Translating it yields CASSYTDDRGTDTQYF. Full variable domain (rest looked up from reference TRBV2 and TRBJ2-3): EPEVTQTPSHQVTQMGQEVILRCVPISNHLYFYWYRQILGQKVEFLVSFYNNEISEKSEIFDDQFSVERPDGSNFTLKIRSTKLEDSAMYFCASSYTDDRGTDTQYFGPGTRLTVL.

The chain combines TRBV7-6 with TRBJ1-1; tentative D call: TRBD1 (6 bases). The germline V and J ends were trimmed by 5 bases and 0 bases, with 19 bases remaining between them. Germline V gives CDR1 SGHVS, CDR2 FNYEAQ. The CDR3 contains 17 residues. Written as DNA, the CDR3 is TGTGCCAGCAGCGTCGTACAGGGTTTTGAAATGAACACTGAAGCTTTCTTT. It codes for CASSVVQGFEMNTEAFF. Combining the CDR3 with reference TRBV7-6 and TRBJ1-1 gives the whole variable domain GAGVSQSPRYKVTKRGQDVALRCDPISGHVSLYWYRQALGQGPEFLTYFNYEAQQDKSGLPNDRFSAERPEGSISTLTIQRTEQRDSAMYRCASSVVQGFEMNTEAFFGQGTRLTVV.

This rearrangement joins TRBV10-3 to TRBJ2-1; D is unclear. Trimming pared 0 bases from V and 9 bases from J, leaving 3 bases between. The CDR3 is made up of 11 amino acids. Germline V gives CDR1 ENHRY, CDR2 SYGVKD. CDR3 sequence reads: CAISESTEQFF. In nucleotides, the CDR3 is TGTGCCATCAGTGAGTCAACTGAGCAGTTCTTC.

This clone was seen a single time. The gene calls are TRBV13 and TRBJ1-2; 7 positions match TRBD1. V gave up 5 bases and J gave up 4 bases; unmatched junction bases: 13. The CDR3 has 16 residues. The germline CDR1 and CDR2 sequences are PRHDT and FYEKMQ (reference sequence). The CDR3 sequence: CASSPPNRGYLYGYTF. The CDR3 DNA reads TGTGCCAGCAGCCCACCTAACAGGGGTTACCTCTATGGCTACACCTTC.

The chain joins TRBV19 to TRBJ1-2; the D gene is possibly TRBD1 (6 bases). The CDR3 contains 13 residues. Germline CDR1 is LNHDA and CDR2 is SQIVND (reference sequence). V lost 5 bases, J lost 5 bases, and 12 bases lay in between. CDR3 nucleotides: TGTGCCAGTAGTCCAGGGGATAAGTATGGCTACACCTTC. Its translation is CASSPGDKYGYTF.

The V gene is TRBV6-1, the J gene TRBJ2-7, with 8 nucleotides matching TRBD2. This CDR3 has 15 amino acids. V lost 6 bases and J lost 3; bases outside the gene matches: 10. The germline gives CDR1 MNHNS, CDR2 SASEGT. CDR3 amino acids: CASRLAGGTNYEQYF. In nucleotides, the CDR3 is TGTGCCAGCAGGCTAGCGGGTGGAACGAACTACGAGCAGTACTTC.

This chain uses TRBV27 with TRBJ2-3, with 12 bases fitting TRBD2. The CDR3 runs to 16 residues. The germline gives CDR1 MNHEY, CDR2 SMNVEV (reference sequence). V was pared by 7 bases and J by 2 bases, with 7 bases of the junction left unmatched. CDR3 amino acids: CASNPLAGGLTDTQYF. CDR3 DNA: TGTGCCAGCAACCCACTAGCGGGAGGACTCACAGATACGCAGTATTTT.

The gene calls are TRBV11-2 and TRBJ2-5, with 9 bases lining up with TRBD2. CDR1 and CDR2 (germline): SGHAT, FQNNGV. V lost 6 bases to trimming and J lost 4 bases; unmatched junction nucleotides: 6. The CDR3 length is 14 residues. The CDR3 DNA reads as TGTGCCAGCAGAGGGCGGGGGGGCCCAGAGACCCAGTACTTC. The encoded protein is CASRGRGGPETQYF. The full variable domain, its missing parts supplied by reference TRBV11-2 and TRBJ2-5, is EAGVAQSPRYKIIEKRQSVAFWCNPISGHATLYWYQQILGQGPKLLIQFQNNGVVDDSQLPKDRFSAERLKGVDSTLKIQPAKLEDSAVYLCASRGRGGPETQYFGPGTRLLVL.

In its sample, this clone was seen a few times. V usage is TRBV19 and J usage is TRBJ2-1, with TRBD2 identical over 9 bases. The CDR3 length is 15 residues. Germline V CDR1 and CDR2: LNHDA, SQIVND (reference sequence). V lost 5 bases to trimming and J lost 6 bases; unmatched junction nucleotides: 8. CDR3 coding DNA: TGTGCCAGTAGTCCCCCTAGCGGGAAAACCAATGAGCAGTTCTTC. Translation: CASSPPSGKTNEQFF. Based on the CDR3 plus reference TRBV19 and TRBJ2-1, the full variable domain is DGGITQSPKYLFRKEGQNVTLSCEQNLNHDAMYWYRQDPGQGLRLIYYSQIVNDFQKGDIAEGYSVSREKKESFPLTVTSAQKNPTAFYLCASSPPSGKTNEQFFGPGTRLTVL.

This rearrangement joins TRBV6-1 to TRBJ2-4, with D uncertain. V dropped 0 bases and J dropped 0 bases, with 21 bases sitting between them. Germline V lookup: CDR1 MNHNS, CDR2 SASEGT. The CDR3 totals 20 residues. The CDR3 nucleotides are TGTGCCAGCAGTGAAGCGCTTGGGCCCCGGGTCGCCCTAGCCAAAAACATTCAGTACTTC. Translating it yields CASSEALGPRVALAKNIQYF.

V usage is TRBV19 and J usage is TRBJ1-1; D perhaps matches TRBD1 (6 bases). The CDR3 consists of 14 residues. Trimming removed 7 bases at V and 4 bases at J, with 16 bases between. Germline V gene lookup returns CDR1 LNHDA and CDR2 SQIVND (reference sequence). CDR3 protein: CASTPYRVGTEAFF. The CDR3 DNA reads TGTGCCAGTACCCCATACAGGGTCGGCACTGAAGCTTTCTTT.

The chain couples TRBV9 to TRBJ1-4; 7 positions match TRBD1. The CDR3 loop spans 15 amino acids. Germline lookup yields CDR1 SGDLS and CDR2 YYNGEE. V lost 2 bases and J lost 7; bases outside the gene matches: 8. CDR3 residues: CASSVQTGFSEKLFF. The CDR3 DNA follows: TGTGCCAGCAGCGTCCAGACAGGGTTTAGTGAAAAACTGTTTTTT.

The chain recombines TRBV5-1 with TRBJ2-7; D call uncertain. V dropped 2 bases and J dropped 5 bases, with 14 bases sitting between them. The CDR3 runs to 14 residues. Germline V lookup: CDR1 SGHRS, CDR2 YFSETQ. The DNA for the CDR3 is TGCGCCAGCAGCTTAGTTTGGTCGTACGACGAGCAGTACTTC. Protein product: CASSLVWSYDEQYF.

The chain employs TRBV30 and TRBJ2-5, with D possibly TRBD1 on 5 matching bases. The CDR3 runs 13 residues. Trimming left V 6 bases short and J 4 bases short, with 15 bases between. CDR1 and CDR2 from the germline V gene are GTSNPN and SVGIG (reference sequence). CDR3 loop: CACSLAGSETQYF. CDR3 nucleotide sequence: TGTGCCTGCAGTCTGGCAGGGTCAGAGACCCAGTACTTC.

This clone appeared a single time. This CDR3 reads CASSEQGVVYGYTF. The CDR3 region has the DNA TGTGCCAGCAGTGAACAGGGGGTTGTCTATGGCTACACCTTC. The V gene is TRBV6-1, the J gene TRBJ1-2; 7 bases are shared with TRBD1. Trimming cost V 2 bases and J 4 bases; bases outside gene matches: 4. Germline V CDR1 and CDR2: MNHNS, SASEGT. The CDR3 covers 14 residues.